What follows are 9 T cell receptor beta chains derived from one specimen sequenced in a study of regulatory T cells in long-lasting Graves disease. With iRepertoire HTBI primers and Arm-PCR of CDR3 regions, TCR beta libraries were built. Each CDR3 protein is one row after TCRdb ran MiXCR on the multiplex PCR reads. Of about 620,000 distinct CDR3 sequences in the sample, approximately 15% were seen once. Time point of the sample: newly diagnosed GD, antithyroid drugs for less than 3 months. Following extraction of RNA from PBMCs, that RNA was used to make the TCR library. These data were also filed under a second study, of T cells in Graves' hyperthyroidism and ophthalmopathy.

The material sequenced was peripheral blood mononuclear cells (PBMCs), taken at new diagnosis, from a patient treated with antithyroid drugs. The receptors stem from a woman in her 30s with Graves disease.

Many counts were recorded for this clonotype. The V gene is TRBV20-1, the J gene TRBJ2-2; 11 positions agree with TRBD2. Germline CDR1 DFQATT, CDR2 SNEGSKA (reference sequence). V trimming: 2 bases; J trimming: 6 bases; junction bases outside the gene matches: 14. This CDR3 is built from 18 residues. The CDR3 nucleotides are TGCAGTGCTAGATTAGGCTCAGGGACTAGCGGAGCGGCCGGGGAGCTGTTTTTT. Translating gives CSARLGSGTSGAAGELFF.

The chain uses TRBV30 and TRBJ2-7; no reliable D call. The germline CDR1 and CDR2 sequences are GTSNPN and SVGIG (reference sequence). This CDR3 has 13 amino acids. V lost 1 base and J lost 6, with 13 bases in between. CDR3 region: CAWSAPPRGEQYF. The CDR3, as DNA: TGTGCCTGGAGTGCCCCCCCTAGAGGCGAGCAGTACTTC. Full variable domain (outside the CDR3, taken from reference TRBV30 and TRBJ2-7): SQTIHQWPATLVQPVGSPLSLECTVEGTSNPNLYWYRQAAGRGLQLLFYSVGIGQISSEVPQNLSASRPQDRQFILSSKKLLLSDSGFYLCAWSAPPRGEQYFGPGTRLTVT.

The rearrangement links TRBV13 to TRBJ2-4; 8 bases map to TRBD1. This CDR3 has 16 amino acids. V trimming: 5 bases; J trimming: 0 bases; junction bases outside the gene matches: 6. CDR1 and CDR2 (germline): PRHDT, FYEKMQ (reference sequence). CDR3 DNA: TGTGCCAGCAGCGGACAGGGATATCGAGCCAAAAACATTCAGTACTTC. It yields the protein CASSGQGYRAKNIQYF.

This clonotype was found once. V usage is TRBV4-1 and J usage is TRBJ2-3; 9 nucleotides line up with TRBD2. Trimming cost V 2 bases and J 4 bases; bases outside gene matches: 1. The germline V gene encodes CDR1 MGHRA and CDR2 YSYEKL. The CDR3 covers 14 residues. CDR3 nucleotide sequence: TGCGCCAGCAGCCAAAGCGGGAGGCCAGATACGCAGTATTTT. Its translation is CASSQSGRPDTQYF.

There are many counts of this clonotype. The chain is built from TRBV7-8 and TRBJ1-1; 9 positions match TRBD1. Germline CDR1 SGHVS, CDR2 FQNEAQ. CDR3 length: 16 residues. V was clipped by 5 bases and J by 1 base; unmatched bases: 8. CDR3 DNA sequence: TGTGCCAGCAGCGGGGGACAGGGTCTCGGGAACACTGAAGCTTTCTTT. Residues: CASSGGQGLGNTEAFF.

This clonotype was counted between two and nine times. Written as DNA, the CDR3 is TGTGCCAGCAGCCTCCACCGAGACGGGGAGCTGTTTTTT. Protein: CASSLHRDGELFF. The genes are TRBV7-8 and TRBJ2-2; D is uncertain. The germline gives CDR1 SGHVS, CDR2 FQNEAQ. With 5 bases removed from V and 7 bases from J, the gap between germline ends came to 11 bases. This CDR3 contains 13 residues.

This clonotype occurred many times. J is TRBJ2-7 and V is TRBV5-1, with 7 nucleotides matching TRBD2. The V segment lost 7 bases and the J segment 3 bases; nucleotides outside the gene matches: 13. The germline V gene has CDR1 SGHRS and CDR2 YFSETQ. The CDR3 has 15 residues. This CDR3 reads CASQPGGHGIYEQYF. The CDR3, as DNA: TGCGCCAGCCAGCCGGGAGGACACGGGATCTACGAGCAGTACTTC. The whole variable domain, remainder taken from reference TRBV5-1 and TRBJ2-7, is KAGVTQTPRYLIKTRGQQVTLSCSPISGHRSVSWYQQTPGQGLQFLFEYFSETQRNKGNFPGRFSGRQFSNSRSEMNVSTLELGDSALYLCASQPGGHGIYEQYFGPGTRLTVT.

This chain uses TRBV19 with TRBJ2-6, with D perhaps matching TRBD1 (6 bases). Trimming pared 7 bases from V and 2 bases from J, leaving 18 bases between. Germline V CDR1 and CDR2: LNHDA, SQIVND (reference sequence). This CDR3 contains 17 residues. The CDR3: CASTPTGLFTGANVLTF. DNA of the CDR3: TGTGCCAGTACCCCCACAGGGCTGTTTACTGGGGCCAACGTCCTGACTTTC.

This clonotype has ten or more counts. This chain connects TRBV12-3 or TRBV12-4 to TRBJ1-2, with TRBD1 matching over 8 bases. The CDR3 sequence is 14 residues long. The J segment lost 3 bases and the V segment lost 6 bases, leaving 6 bases of the junction unmatched. CDR3 protein: CASSQGQDYYGYTF. Written as DNA, the CDR3 is TGTGCCAGCAGCCAGGGACAGGATTACTATGGCTACACCTTC.